One and the same sample provided the 21 T cell receptor beta chains below, sequenced in a study of blood T cells in healthy people across ages. A second PCR of about 7 to 12 cycles used a sample-barcoded 5' primer and a J-beta primer mix. Using its own MiXCR run on the 5' RACE reads, TCRdb lists one record per CDR3 protein. This sample has 750,000 to 1,000,000 distinct CDR3 sequences; almost 30% occur once, and the top ten carry roughly 10%. This sample also appeared in a second study, on T cells of mothers and their children.

Sequencing used blood. The receptors were gathered from a woman aged 40 to 50 in good health.

This clonotype was counted a few times. The rearrangement joins TRBV27 to TRBJ2-7, with 8 bases that match TRBD1. With 4 bases clipped from V and 4 bases from J, the junction kept 9 bases outside the gene matches. This CDR3 comprises 15 residues. Germline V gene sequence: CDR1 MNHEY, CDR2 SMNVEV (reference sequence). This CDR3 reads CASSYTGGGGYEQYF. Written as DNA, the CDR3 is TGTGCCAGCAGTTATACAGGGGGAGGTGGGTACGAGCAGTACTTC.

Concerning this clonotype: With a much larger clone just one base away, this may be a read error. This sequence joins TRBV3-1 and TRBJ1-6; D gene unclear. This CDR3 has 15 amino acids. Germline V gene sequence: CDR1 LGHDT, CDR2 YNNKEL (reference sequence). CDR3 amino acids: CASSQDTHHGSPPHF. The CDR3 bases are TGTGCCAGCAGCCAAGATACCCATCACGGTTCACCCCCCCACTTT. Using reference TRBV3-1 and TRBJ1-6 for the parts outside the CDR3, the full variable domain is DTAVSQTPKYLVTQMGNDKSIKCEQNLGHDTMYWYKQDSKKFLKIMFSYNNKELIINETVPNRFSPKSPDKAHLNLHINSLELGDSAVYFCASSQDTHHGSPPHFGNGTRLTVT.

This clonotype was recorded a few times. The chain is built from TRBV18 and TRBJ2-1, with a weak D call TRBD2 (6 bases). CDR1 is KGHSH, CDR2 LQKENI, per germline. Trimming cost V 3 bases and J 6 bases, with 21 bases left between them. The length of the CDR3 is 17 residues. This CDR3 reads CASSPGLHQGPSNEQFF. The CDR3 nucleotides read TGTGCCAGCTCACCCGGACTACACCAGGGCCCATCCAATGAGCAGTTCTTC.

This clonotype was observed a few times. V and J are TRBV6-5 and TRBJ2-2; 8 positions match TRBD2. The CDR3 consists of 14 residues. CDR1 MNHEY and CDR2 SVGAGI come from the germline V gene. The trim removed 6 bases at V and 2 bases at J, leaving 2 bases unmatched. CDR3 residues: CASRRGGNTGELFF. The CDR3 DNA reads as TGTGCCAGCAGACGGGGGGGCAACACCGGGGAGCTGTTTTTT.

The rearrangement uses TRBV12-3 or TRBV12-4 and TRBJ1-1; D is uncertain. Trimming removed 4 bases from V and 10 bases from J, with 10 bases in between. This CDR3 spans 11 amino acids. The CDR3: CASSSTVGAFF. DNA for the CDR3: TGTGCCAGCAGTTCGACGGTGGGAGCTTTCTTT.

This clonotype was counted between two and nine times. The rearrangement uses TRBV15 and TRBJ2-3, with TRBD2 as a possible D gene (6 bases). V was pared by 0 bases and J by 4 bases, with 8 bases between. Germline V lookup: CDR1 LNHNV, CDR2 YYDKDF (reference sequence). The CDR3 covers 14 residues. The CDR3 protein is CATSREWGADTQYF. CDR3 nucleotide sequence: TGTGCCACCAGCAGAGAATGGGGGGCAGATACGCAGTATTTT.

The chain carries TRBV12-3 or TRBV12-4 and TRBJ2-5; the D gene is possibly TRBD2 (6 bases). The CDR3 runs to 15 residues. V lost 6 bases and J lost 1, with 15 bases in between. CDR3 region: CASSNPGLSQETQYF. The CDR3 DNA follows: TGTGCCAGCAGCAATCCGGGACTGAGCCAAGAGACCCAGTACTTC.

Only one count was recorded for this clonotype. V usage is TRBV3-1 and J usage is TRBJ2-1, with 11 bases identical to TRBD2. This CDR3 is 21 amino acids long. V shed 4 bases and J 3 bases; nucleotides not matched to a gene: 20. Germline V gives CDR1 LGHDT, CDR2 YNNKEL (reference sequence). The CDR3: CASSRITSGGQPRDFYNEQFF. In DNA form, the CDR3 reads TGTGCCAGCAGCCGCATTACTAGCGGGGGTCAACCTCGAGACTTCTACAATGAGCAGTTCTTC.

This clonotype was seen repeatedly, ten times or more. The V call is TRBV7-9, the J call TRBJ2-1; D unclear. Germline CDR1 and CDR2: SEHNR and FQNEAQ (reference sequence). The CDR3 has 16 amino acids. V shed 0 bases and J shed 0 bases, with 9 bases lying between them. CDR3 amino acids: CASSLALRGSYNEQFF. CDR3 bases: TGTGCCAGCAGCTTAGCGCTTAGAGGCTCCTACAATGAGCAGTTCTTC.

V is TRBV25-1 and J is TRBJ1-6; D gene uncertain. The germline V and J ends were trimmed by 2 bases and 4 bases, with 12 bases remaining between them. Germline lookup yields CDR1 MGHDK and CDR2 SYGVNS. CDR3 length: 16 residues. The DNA of the CDR3 is TGTGCCAGCAGTGAAGCCAACAGCAGATATAATTCACCCCTCCACTTT. Translating it yields CASSEANSRYNSPLHF.

In this sample, this clonotype turned up many times. V is TRBV4-1 and J is TRBJ2-1; perhaps TRBD1 as D (5 bases). The CDR3 runs to 14 residues. V was shortened by 2 bases and J by 7 bases, with 12 bases between the two germline ends. The germline V gene encodes CDR1 MGHRA and CDR2 YSYEKL. The CDR3 DNA is TGCGCCAGCAGCCAACCCCTGGGGCTGAATGAGCAGTTCTTC. Protein product: CASSQPLGLNEQFF.

This clonotype was recorded once. The chain uses TRBV10-2 and TRBJ2-4; 7 positions match TRBD1. The length of the CDR3 is 13 residues. Germline V CDR1 and CDR2: WSHSY, SAAADI. V lost 5 bases, J lost 13 bases, and 11 bases stayed unmatched. This CDR3 reads CASSTDRIHEQYF. CDR3 nucleotides: TGCGCCAGCAGTACGGACAGGATCCATGAGCAGTACTTC.

As regards this clonotype: A much larger clone lies one base from this, so it may be a read error. This sequence joins TRBV7-2 and TRBJ2-4, with 7 bases aligning to TRBD2. Matching the DNA end better, TRBJ2-5 makes the J call doubtful. There are 15 residues in the CDR3. Germline V gene data show CDR1 as SGHTA and CDR2 as FQGNSA. CDR3 nucleotide sequence: TGTGCCAGCAACTTAGTGTGGGGGGGACAAGAGACCCAGTACTTC. It translates to CASNLVWGGQETQYF.

This clonotype occurred many times. The chain joins TRBV12-3 or TRBV12-4 to TRBJ2-1; D possibly corresponds to TRBD2 (6 bases). The ends were cut back, 4 bases at V and 10 bases at J, with 11 bases in the middle. This CDR3 has 12 amino acids. CDR3 in DNA: TGTGCCAGCAGTTCCCTAGCGCTGGAGCAGTTCTTC. It codes for CASSSLALEQFF.

This clonotype was seen ten or more times. This chain uses TRBV20-1 with TRBJ2-3; D is unclear. Trimming removed 1 base from V and 4 bases from J, with 6 bases in between. CDR1 and CDR2 from the germline V gene are DFQATT and SNEGSKA (reference sequence). The CDR3 has 12 residues. The chain's CDR3 is CSARVSADTQYF. CDR3 bases: TGCAGTGCTAGAGTCTCCGCAGATACGCAGTATTTT.

This clonotype came up a few times. The chain recombines TRBV4-1 with TRBJ2-5; D unresolved. V lost 0 bases to trimming and J lost 5 bases, with 19 bases between them. Germline CDR1 MGHRA, CDR2 YSYEKL. CDR3 length equals 17 residues. CDR3 bases: TGCGCCAGCAGCCAAGATACCGGACGGCGACCAAGTGAGACCCAGTACTTC. Residues: CASSQDTGRRPSETQYF.

The chain employs TRBV28 and TRBJ1-5; no clear D gene. Germline-derived CDR1 and CDR2 are MDHEN and SYDVKM. Trimming cost V 3 bases and J 2 bases, with 11 bases left between them. The CDR3 loop spans 15 amino acids. The CDR3 here is CASSLVGFGNQPQHF. The CDR3 DNA reads as TGTGCCAGCAGTTTGGTGGGATTCGGCAATCAGCCCCAGCATTTT. Full variable domain (rest looked up from reference TRBV28 and TRBJ1-5): DVKVTQSSRYLVKRTGEKVFLECVQDMDHENMFWYRQDPGLGLRLIYFSYDVKMKEKGDIPEGYSVSREKKERFSLILESASTNQTSMYLCASSLVGFGNQPQHFGDGTRLSIL.

In this sample, this clonotype turned up a few times. The chain uses TRBV5-5 and TRBJ1-1; D remains unclear. The CDR3 is 13 amino acids. Trimming shortened V by 3 bases and J by 5 bases, and 11 bases separated the two germline ends. Germline CDR1 is SGHKS and CDR2 is YYEKEE (reference sequence). The CDR3 here is CASSYGEGTEAFF. The DNA of the CDR3 is TGTGCCAGCAGCTACGGTGAGGGAACTGAAGCTTTCTTT.

The rearrangement joins TRBV7-9 to TRBJ1-2; perhaps TRBD1 as D (5 bases). Germline CDR1 reads SEHNR; CDR2 reads FQNEAQ (reference sequence). V dropped 5 bases and J dropped 0 bases, with 16 bases sitting between them. The CDR3 covers 16 residues. The CDR3: CASSPGGLDTNYGYTF. DNA for the CDR3: TGTGCCAGCAGCCCCGGGGGTCTGGATACTAACTATGGCTACACCTTC.

J is TRBJ2-1 and V is TRBV19; 11 nucleotides match TRBD2. V trimming: 0 bases; J trimming: 0 bases; junction bases outside the gene matches: 7. The length of the CDR3 is 19 residues. Per germline, CDR1 LNHDA and CDR2 SQIVND (reference sequence). CDR3 residues: CASSIETSGGPRSYNEQFF. The DNA of the CDR3 is TGTGCCAGTAGTATAGAAACTAGCGGGGGCCCTCGCTCCTACAATGAGCAGTTCTTC.

This clonotype was counted between two and nine times. This may come from a read error, since a much larger clone is one base off. The V gene is TRBV4-2, the J gene TRBJ2-1; perhaps TRBD2 as D (7 bases). Germline V gene sequence: CDR1 LGHNA, CDR2 YNFKEQ. The CDR3 is made up of 17 amino acids. V lost 0 bases and J lost 8, with 20 bases in between. For the CDR3, the DNA is TGTGCCAGCAGCCAAGATAGGGGGGGGGAGGCCTTCTATGAGCAGTTCTTC. Its translation: CASSQDRGGEAFYEQFF.